This TCR beta chain derives from a study of OX40 agonist ivuxolimab in advanced cancers. Study as a whole: Participants, 65% to 85% male, averaged around 60 years of age, ranging from roughly 23 to 90.

V lost 3 bases to trimming and J lost 2 bases, with 8 bases between them. Germline V lookup: CDR1 SGDLS, CDR2 YYNGEE. The CDR3 sequence is 13 residues long. Comments on this clone: What it binds is not known.

General study points: There were, on average, more expanded clones in CD8+ T cells than in CD4+.

Assay used: immunoSEQ multiplex PCR; TCRdb lists only in-frame clones, some missing. Here the sample spans 45,000 or so clones, 89% being singletons. This chain connects TRBV9 to TRBJ1-1; D unclear. The specimen was CD4+ or CD8+ T cells sorted from blood, collected in a trial of the OX40 agonist ivuxolimab. The clonotype was recovered from an adult with an advanced solid tumor such as melanoma, head and neck, liver or kidney cancer. The CDR3 spells CASSGILNTEAFF. Written as DNA, the CDR3 is TGTGCCAGCAGCGGAATACTCAACACTGAAGCTTTCTTT. The complete variable domain, with remaining parts taken from reference TRBV9 and TRBJ1-1, reads DSGVTQTPKHLITATGQRVTLRCSPRSGDLSVYWYQQSLDQGLQFLIQYYNGEERAKGNILERFSAQQFPDLHSELNLSSLELGDSALYFCASSGILNTEAFFGQGTRLTVV.